The entry below describes one T cell receptor (beta chain). The read finishes 3 residues shy of the CDR3 end, and the germline J gene is used to complete it. The CDR3 length is 17 residues. Germline V gene data show CDR1 as SGHRS and CDR2 as YFSETQ. J lost 2 bases, V lost 3 bases, and 11 bases had no gene match. This record belongs to a study of T cells in women clearing cervical HPV infection. Sequenced by immunoSEQ multiplex PCR; TCRdb stores in-frame clones only, minus some. Recorded here are some 40,000 clones; the top ten clones represent approximately 1.3%. The V call is TRBV5-1, the J call TRBJ1-1; 9 bases are shared with TRBD1. This receptor was taken from a woman aged 18 to 69 with a cervical HPV16 infection that either progressed to CIN3+ or cleared (not recorded which). Sequencing input: blood buffy coat. The CDR3 reads CASSWGTGIVPNTEAFF. Incomplete CDR3 DNA: TGCGCCAGCAGCTGGGGGACAGGGATCGTACCTAACACTGAA.